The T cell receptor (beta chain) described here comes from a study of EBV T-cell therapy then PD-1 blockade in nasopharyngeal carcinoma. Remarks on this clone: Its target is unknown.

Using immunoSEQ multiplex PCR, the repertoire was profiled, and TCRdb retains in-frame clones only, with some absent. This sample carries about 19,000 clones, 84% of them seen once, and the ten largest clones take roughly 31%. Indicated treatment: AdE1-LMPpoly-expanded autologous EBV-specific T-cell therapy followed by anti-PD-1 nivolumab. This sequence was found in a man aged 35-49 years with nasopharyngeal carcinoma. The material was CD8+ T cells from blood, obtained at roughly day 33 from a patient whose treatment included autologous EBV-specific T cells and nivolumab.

CDR3: CASSQHTGTSGEQYF. The CDR3 DNA sequence: TGTGCCAGCAGCCAACACACCGGGACTAGCGGCGAGCAGTACTTC. This chain uses TRBV4-2 with TRBJ2-7, with 11 bases aligning to TRBD2. Germline V CDR1 and CDR2: LGHNA, YNFKEQ. This CDR3 contains 15 residues. Trimming at V came to 2 bases and at J to 6 bases, leaving 6 bases not matched to a gene.